What follows is one TCR beta chain and its context. This receptor's antigen is unknown. No quality values exist for individual bases; no much larger clone is one base distant. The data were taken from a study of CD8 T cells in Susac syndrome (dated by TCRdb to the late 2010s). As for the study more broadly: Of the Susac syndrome patients who were sequenced, six had clinically active disease and eight were in clinical remission. At blood withdrawal, Susac syndrome patients were either therapy-naive, taking corticosteroids (in some cases with IVIg as well), or taking IVIg alone. Whether CD8+ T cell activation and differentiation in Susac syndrome was antigen driven was tested using repertoire sequencing.

Peripheral blood CD8+ and CD4+ T cells from healthy donors, Susac syndrome patients and multiple sclerosis patients were profiled using high-throughput TCR beta sequencing. The Susac syndrome patients fulfilled recently defined diagnostic criteria for either definite or probable disease. CD8+ TEMRA cells were enriched by FACS, while bulk CD8+ and CD4+ T cells were purified by magnetic negative isolation. Blood was drawn into EDTA tubes, processed within 24 hours, and PBMCs were isolated by density gradient centrifugation. PBMCs intended for TCR sequencing were cryopreserved in liquid nitrogen and were subsequently thawed in a 37 degrees C water bath. The sorted or isolated CD4+, CD8+ and CD8+ TEMRA cells had a purity of 90% or higher. Its CDR3 holds 16 amino acids, cysteine through phenylalanine. The only DNA kept is the CDR3, 48 bases in frame from the first base. Compared with germline, V lacks 0 bases and J lacks 5 bases; bases without a gene match: 7. In the germline V gene, CDR1 corresponds to SGDLS and CDR2 to YYNGEE.

RNA was extracted using the RNeasy kit, and 0.5 to 1 microgram was reverse transcribed with random hexamers. The immunoSEQ multiplex PCR assay, covering 54 Vbeta and 13 Jbeta segments, was used to amplify TCR beta CDR3 regions. To correct PCR amplification bias, a synthetic template baseline was used for both primer optimization and computational correction. On the study's bioinformatics: Reads were assigned to V, D and J genes according to IMGT and analyzed in immunoSEQ Analyzer, with only productive sequences retained. Clonality was calculated as one minus the Shannon entropy normalized by log2 of the number of productive unique sequences. For each patient and control, public and private clones were evaluated among the 100 most prevalent clones. Clones were defined as Susac-specific if absent from the healthy and MS cohorts, from approximately 1,100 published viral clones and from other ImmuneACCESS disease sequences. TCRdb took the public reads, trimmed them with fastp at Q25, ran MiXCR for clone calling and kept in-frame beta chains. Rows with one shared CDR3 protein collapse into an entry with the most common genes and DNA. The V and J calls reflect TCRdb's pipeline rather than the authors' work. Recorded for this sample are about 190,000 distinct CDR3 sequences; almost 96% of them occurred a single time. The top ten clonotypes cover 0.098% of the sample.

General conclusions and limits of the study: The CD4+ T cell repertoire of patients with Susac syndrome showed no detectable clonal expansion. The number of individuals in the TCR sequencing and HLA analysis was acknowledged as relatively small.

The receptor comes from a human donor with Susac syndrome. The chain is made from TRBV9 and TRBJ2-3; 9 central bases correspond to TRBD2. Source material: CD4+ T cells from PBMCs. CDR3 sequence: CASSVEAGGPGDTQYF. The DNA is TGTGCCAGCAGCGTAGAGGCGGGGGGGCCCGGAGATACGCAGTATTTT.